The clone carrying this T cell receptor (beta chain) has only a few counts. The V gene end was trimmed by 5 bases and the J gene end by 0 bases; junction bases not matched to a gene: 3. The CDR3 extends over 14 amino acids. Germline CDR1 DFQATT, CDR2 SNEGSKA (reference sequence). Pregnant or lactating patients and those with other autoimmune diseases or uncontrolled infections were excluded. The data originate from a study of Graves' ophthalmopathy and Graves' hyperthyroidism. Scientists amplified the TCR beta CDR3 regions from RNA transcripts. Second-round multiplex PCR came after a first-round RT-PCR that employed HTBI primers. TCRdb re-called the multiplex PCR reads through MiXCR, storing one row per CDR3 protein. The data contain about 240,000 distinct CDR3 sequences, roughly 50% of them singletons.

The origin of this receptor is an adult man with Graves' ophthalmopathy. Sequencing was performed on peripheral blood. The chain employs TRBV20-1 and TRBJ2-7; 11 bases fit TRBD2. CDR3 coding DNA: TGCAGTGCTTCGACTAGCGGGGTCTCCTACGAGCAGTACTTC. Amino acids: CSASTSGVSYEQYF.